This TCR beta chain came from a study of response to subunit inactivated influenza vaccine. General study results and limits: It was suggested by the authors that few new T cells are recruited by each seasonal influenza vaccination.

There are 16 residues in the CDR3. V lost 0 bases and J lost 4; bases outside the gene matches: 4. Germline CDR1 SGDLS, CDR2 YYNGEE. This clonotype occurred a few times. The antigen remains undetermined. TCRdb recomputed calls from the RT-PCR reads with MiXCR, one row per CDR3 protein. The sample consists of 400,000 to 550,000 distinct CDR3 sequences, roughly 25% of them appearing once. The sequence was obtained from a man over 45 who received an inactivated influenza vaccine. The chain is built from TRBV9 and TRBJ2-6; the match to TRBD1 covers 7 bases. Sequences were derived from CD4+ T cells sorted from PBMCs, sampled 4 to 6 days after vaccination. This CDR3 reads CASSVDRGPGANVLTF. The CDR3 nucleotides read TGTGCCAGCAGCGTAGACAGGGGACCGGGGGCCAACGTCCTGACTTTC.